The 15 T cell receptor beta chains listed next were all sequenced from one sample in a study of T cell changes during pregnancy in multiple sclerosis. Profiling relied on immunoSEQ multiplex PCR, and the TCRdb table lists in-frame clones only, not all of them. This table holds approximately 32,000 clones, around nine tenths found once. This specimen consisted of peripheral blood, obtained in the third trimester of pregnancy. The receptor source for this set is a female donor in good health, enrolled as a control in a pregnancy study.

This clone was recorded once. This chain joins TRBV27 and TRBJ1-1; D is undetermined. The length of the CDR3 is 13 residues. Germline CDR1 reads MNHEY; CDR2 reads SMNVEV (reference sequence). The ends were cut back, 0 bases at V and 11 bases at J, with 13 bases in the middle. CDR3 sequence reads: CASSLSGDTWAFF. CDR3 bases: TGTGCCAGCAGTTTATCGGGAGACACATGGGCTTTCTTT.

This chain uses TRBV5-1 with TRBJ2-5; 7 bases line up with TRBD1. V lost 3 bases to trimming and J lost 5 bases; unmatched junction nucleotides: 16. The germline CDR1 and CDR2 sequences are SGHRS and YFSETQ. The CDR3 contains 17 residues. The CDR3, as DNA: TGCGCCAGCAGCTCTAATATAGATACAGGGGAAGGGGAGACCCAGTACTTC. This codes for CASSSNIDTGEGETQYF.

The V call is TRBV5-6, the J call TRBJ2-1, with 9 bases fitting TRBD2. This CDR3 has 15 amino acids. Germline V gives CDR1 SGHDT, CDR2 YYEEEE. V lost 0 bases to trimming and J lost 9 bases; unmatched junction nucleotides: 7. In DNA form, the CDR3 reads TGTGCCAGCAGCTTGGGAGCGGGGGGATTGGGTGAGCAGTTCTTC. Protein sequence: CASSLGAGGLGEQFF.

The J gene is TRBJ2-7, the V gene TRBV30; TRBD2 is a possible D gene (5 bases). With 3 bases removed from V and 5 bases from J, the gap between germline ends came to 11 bases. Per germline, CDR1 GTSNPN and CDR2 SVGIG (reference sequence). There are 12 residues in the CDR3. CDR3 amino acids: CAWSLSSHEQYF. DNA of the CDR3: TGTGCCTGGAGCCTATCTAGCCACGAGCAGTACTTC.

This clone was picked up one time. CDR3 residues: CAGGQGDTDTQYF. The CDR3, as DNA: TGTGCCGGGGGACAGGGTGACACAGATACGCAGTATTTT. The genes are TRBV6-1 and TRBJ2-3, with 9 bases that match TRBD1. CDR1 is MNHNS, CDR2 SASEGT, per germline. The CDR3 has 13 amino acids. V lost 11 bases to trimming and J lost 2 bases; unmatched junction nucleotides: 5.

The chain couples TRBV7-9 to TRBJ1-1, with 9 bases identical to TRBD1. The CDR3 has 16 amino acids. Trimming at V came to 5 bases and at J to 2 bases, leaving 9 bases not matched to a gene. Germline CDR1 is SEHNR and CDR2 is FQNEAQ (reference sequence). The CDR3: CASSTGTGKGNTEAFF. DNA of the CDR3: TGTGCCAGCAGCACCGGGACAGGGAAGGGCAACACTGAAGCTTTCTTT.

This chain's CDR3 is CASGWDRGGYTF. The CDR3 region has the DNA TGTGCTAGTGGATGGGACAGAGGTGGCTACACCTTC. This chain connects TRBV12-5 to TRBJ1-2, with TRBD1 matching over 7 bases. J was trimmed by 7 bases and V by 6 bases; bases with no gene match: 5. CDR3 length: 12 amino acids. CDR1 is LGHNT, CDR2 FRNRAP, per germline.

This clone was seen a few times. The chain recombines TRBV7-2 with TRBJ1-6; possible D gene TRBD1, 5 bases. Germline V gene lookup returns CDR1 SGHTA and CDR2 FQGNSA. The CDR3 is 15 amino acids. The germline V and J ends were trimmed by 2 bases and 7 bases, with 12 bases remaining between them. In DNA, the CDR3 is TGTGCCAGCAGCTTAATCTCCCAGGGAAATTCACCCCTCCACTTT. Translation gives CASSLISQGNSPLHF.

The chain uses TRBV19 and TRBJ1-5; a weak D match, TRBD1 (5 bases). Germline CDR1 LNHDA, CDR2 SQIVND (reference sequence). The CDR3 loop spans 13 amino acids. Trimming took off 8 bases at V and 8 bases at J, with 16 bases between the two ends. The CDR3 coding sequence is TGTGCCAGTGGAGGGGAGTTCATGAAGCCCCAGCATTTT. Translation gives CASGGEFMKPQHF.

This sequence joins TRBV5-1 and TRBJ1-2, with D hard to call. The CDR3 is 11 residues long. V was shortened by 3 bases and J by 5 bases, with 5 bases between the two germline ends. Germline CDR1 SGHRS, CDR2 YFSETQ. CDR3 sequence: CASSSDYGYTF. The CDR3, as DNA: TGCGCCAGCAGCTCAGATTATGGCTACACCTTC.

As regards this clone: Different DNA sequences within this sample yield the same CDR3. The gene calls are TRBV6-4 and TRBJ2-3, with 12 bases identical to TRBD2. There are 15 residues in the CDR3. CDR1 is MRHNA, CDR2 SNTAGT, per germline. V shed 2 bases, J shed 3 bases, and the junction held 0 bases outside the gene matches. The DNA of the CDR3 is TGTGCCAGCAGTGACGGGACTAGCGGGACAGATACGCAGTATTTT. This translates into CASSDGTSGTDTQYF.

J is TRBJ2-5 and V is TRBV30; D ambiguous. V lost 3 bases and J lost 6, with 5 bases in between. There are 10 residues in the CDR3. Germline assignment: CDR1 GTSNPN and CDR2 SVGIG (reference sequence). CDR3 nucleotide sequence: TGTGCCTGGAGGACAAAGACCCAGTACTTC. Protein product: CAWRTKTQYF.

This clone was detected only once. V is TRBV5-1 and J is TRBJ1-1; possibly TRBD1 for D (6 bases). Germline CDR1 reads SGHRS; CDR2 reads YFSETQ. The CDR3 runs to 15 residues. With 4 bases removed from V and 5 bases from J, the gap between germline ends came to 18 bases. The CDR3: CASSGRTGIGTEAFF. The CDR3 DNA follows: TGCGCCAGCAGCGGCCGCACAGGGATTGGGACTGAAGCTTTCTTT. Complete variable domain (other parts from reference TRBV5-1 and TRBJ1-1): KAGVTQTPRYLIKTRGQQVTLSCSPISGHRSVSWYQQTPGQGLQFLFEYFSETQRNKGNFPGRFSGRQFSNSRSEMNVSTLELGDSALYLCASSGRTGIGTEAFFGQGTRLTVV.

This clone occurred once. The rearrangement links TRBV5-1 to TRBJ2-1; 15 positions match TRBD2. CDR1 is SGHRS, CDR2 YFSETQ, per germline. V was clipped by 3 bases and J by 10 bases; unmatched bases: 2. This CDR3 has 14 amino acids. The CDR3 DNA is TGCGCCAGCAGCTGGGGACTAGCGGGGGGAGAGCAGTTCTTC. Its translation: CASSWGLAGGEQFF.

The chain is built from TRBV5-4 and TRBJ1-2; TRBD1 is a possible D gene (5 bases). The V gene lost 0 bases and the J gene lost 6 bases, with 18 bases spanning the gap. The CDR3 totals 16 residues. From germline, CDR1 is SGHNT and CDR2 YYREEE (reference sequence). The CDR3 coding sequence is TGTGCCAGCAGCTTGGAGACGGTCAGGGTGGGAAATGGCTACACCTTC. Translated: CASSLETVRVGNGYTF. Full variable domain (missing parts from reference TRBV5-4 and TRBJ1-2): ETGVTQSPTHLIKTRGQQVTLRCSSQSGHNTVSWYQQALGQGPQFIFQYYREEENGRGNFPPRFSGLQFPNYSSELNVNALELDDSALYLCASSLETVRVGNGYTFGSGTRLTVV.